This passage covers 26 T cell receptor beta chains from one sample sequenced in a study of T cells in localized non-small cell lung cancer. Clones were read by immunoSEQ multiplex PCR, and TCRdb kept only the in-frame ones, dropping some. The sample includes tens of thousands of clones, roughly 87% seen only once; the top ten take approximately 10%. Sequencing was performed on peripheral blood, taken before any cancer treatment. The receptors shown here come from a woman aged 35-75 years with stage I lung adenocarcinoma.

The chain is built from TRBV28 and TRBJ2-7, with D tentatively TRBD1 or TRBD2 (6 bases each). The CDR3 contains 15 residues. Trimming left V 6 bases short and J 3 bases short, with 18 bases between. Germline CDR1 reads MDHEN; CDR2 reads SYDVKM. CDR3 nucleotides: TGTGCCAGCAGGACAGGTGGAGGGTGGTTCTACGAGCAGTACTTC. Its protein is CASRTGGGWFYEQYF.

The gene calls are TRBV7-9 and TRBJ2-3, with 7 positions matching TRBD1. CDR1 is SEHNR and CDR2 is FQNEAQ in the germline V gene (reference sequence). The CDR3 is 17 amino acids. V dropped 5 bases and J dropped 5; count of bases not matched to a gene: 16. CDR3 bases: TGTGCCAGCAGCCCCTGGGAGCCCGGGACAGCGAAAGATACGCAGTATTTT. Translated: CASSPWEPGTAKDTQYF.

This clone appeared a few times. V usage is TRBV5-8 and J usage is TRBJ2-7; no clear D. This CDR3 is 12 amino acids long. V lost 0 bases and J 6 bases, leaving 7 bases between the germline ends. Per germline, CDR1 SGHTS and CDR2 YDEGEE. CDR3 nucleotides: TGTGCCAGCAGCTTGGCGGACCCCGAGCAGTACTTC. Protein sequence: CASSLADPEQYF.

The V call is TRBV6-5, the J call TRBJ2-3; no clear D gene. CDR1 and CDR2 from the germline V gene are MNHEY and SVGAGI. V was shortened by 8 bases and J by 1 base, with 13 bases between the two germline ends. This CDR3 has 14 residues. The CDR3 DNA reads as TGTGCCAGCTGCAGTGCGATCGGCACAGATACGCAGTATTTT. Residues: CASCSAIGTDTQYF.

The chain is built from TRBV6-5 and TRBJ2-2; D is unclear. Trimming took off 4 bases at V and 6 bases at J, with 12 bases between the two ends. In germline, CDR1 is MNHEY, CDR2 SVGAGI. The CDR3 extends over 14 amino acids. In DNA, the CDR3 is TGTGCCAGCAGTTTTGTTCAGTCAGCCGGGGAGCTGTTTTTT. Translating it yields CASSFVQSAGELFF.

By share, this clone ranks as medium-sized. V and J are TRBV7-6 and TRBJ2-7; either TRBD1 or TRBD2 may supply D (7 bases each). The V gene's germline CDR1 is SGHVS and CDR2 FNYEAQ. The CDR3 spans 14 residues. Trimming pared 6 bases from V and 6 bases from J, leaving 18 bases between. The DNA of the CDR3 is TGTGCCAGCAGTCTAATGCAGGGGGAGGGCGAGCAGTACTTC. This gives the protein CASSLMQGEGEQYF.

The V and J genes are TRBV19 and TRBJ2-1; 13 bases line up with TRBD2. Germline lookup yields CDR1 LNHDA and CDR2 SQIVND (reference sequence). The CDR3 extends over 18 amino acids. V shed 1 base and J 2 bases; nucleotides not matched to a gene: 5. The CDR3 is CASSIGGTSGKPYNEQFF. CDR3 coding DNA: TGTGCCAGTAGTATAGGAGGGACTAGCGGGAAGCCCTACAATGAGCAGTTCTTC.

The chain joins TRBV15 to TRBJ1-5; D possibly corresponds to TRBD1 (5 bases). CDR3 length equals 15 residues. Trimming removed 1 base from V and 6 bases from J, with 13 bases in between. In germline, CDR1 is LNHNV, CDR2 YYDKDF (reference sequence). CDR3 sequence: CATSRVGQGSQPQHF. CDR3 coding DNA: TGTGCCACCAGCAGAGTGGGCCAGGGCAGTCAGCCCCAGCATTTT.

The chain couples TRBV30 to TRBJ2-3, with 9 bases identical to TRBD1. The V gene's germline CDR1 is GTSNPN and CDR2 SVGIG (reference sequence). V gave up 7 bases and J gave up 4 bases; unmatched junction bases: 9. The CDR3 runs 14 residues. The CDR3 protein is CALLPGQGPDTQYF. As DNA, the CDR3 is TGTGCCTTACTCCCGGGACAGGGTCCAGATACGCAGTATTTT.

The chain couples TRBV30 to TRBJ2-1; maybe TRBD2 (7 bases). V was clipped by 3 bases and J by 6 bases, with 36 bases between them. This CDR3 is 21 amino acids long. The germline gives CDR1 GTSNPN, CDR2 SVGIG (reference sequence). This CDR3 reads CAWSGRLGGRGRRGSPNEQFF. In nucleotides, the CDR3 is TGTGCCTGGAGCGGACGCTTGGGGGGGCGGGGTAGGAGAGGTTCCCCCAATGAGCAGTTCTTC.

The genes are TRBV5-1 and TRBJ2-3, with a weak D call TRBD2 (6 bases). Between the trimmed V and J ends, which lost 0 bases and 1 base, there was a span of 9 bases. The CDR3 length is 15 residues. CDR1 and CDR2 from the germline V gene are SGHRS and YFSETQ. The CDR3 loop reads CASSLELAGTDTQYF. The CDR3 DNA sequence: TGCGCCAGCAGCTTGGAATTAGCGGGCACAGATACGCAGTATTTT.

The genes are TRBV11-2 and TRBJ2-7, with TRBD1 identical over 9 bases. CDR3 size: 15 residues. V lost 8 bases, J lost 2 bases, and 10 bases stayed unmatched. From germline, CDR1 is SGHAT and CDR2 FQNNGV. CDR3 protein: CASSSSGTGTYEQYF. CDR3 coding DNA: TGTGCCAGCTCCTCCTCCGGGACAGGGACCTACGAGCAGTACTTC.

CDR3 protein: CASEVALATGELFF. The DNA for the CDR3 is TGCGCCAGCGAGGTAGCTCTGGCTACCGGGGAGCTGTTTTTT. This chain joins TRBV5-1 and TRBJ2-2; D uncertain. Trimming took 7 bases from V and 5 from J, leaving 15 bases between them. The CDR3 is 14 residues long. The V gene's germline CDR1 is SGHRS and CDR2 YFSETQ.

This rearrangement joins TRBV7-9 to TRBJ2-4; no definite D call. V was trimmed by 1 base and J by 0 bases, leaving 13 bases between them. The CDR3 loop spans 17 amino acids. Germline V gene data show CDR1 as SEHNR and CDR2 as FQNEAQ (reference sequence). CDR3 nucleotides: TGTGCCAGCAGCTTAGGGGGTGCAGGTCTAGCCAAAAACATTCAGTACTTC. Encoded protein: CASSLGGAGLAKNIQYF.

The gene calls are TRBV27 and TRBJ2-1; 9 nucleotides align to TRBD1. Germline lookup yields CDR1 MNHEY and CDR2 SMNVEV (reference sequence). The CDR3 runs to 14 residues. After removal of 6 bases from V and 14 bases from J, the junction contained 14 bases not matched to a gene. CDR3: CASSPGQGWRSEFF. The CDR3 region has the DNA TGTGCCAGCAGCCCGGGACAGGGTTGGCGGAGTGAGTTCTTC.

This chain uses TRBV2 with TRBJ1-1; D unclear. There are 13 residues in the CDR3. Trimming cost V 4 bases and J 0 bases, with 6 bases left between them. The germline gives CDR1 SNHLY, CDR2 FYNNEI. CDR3 amino acids: CASSVGLNTEAFF. DNA of the CDR3: TGTGCCAGCAGTGTAGGCCTGAACACTGAAGCTTTCTTT.

The V call is TRBV28, the J call TRBJ1-2, with D perhaps TRBD1 (6 bases). The ends were cut back, 6 bases at V and 8 bases at J, with 16 bases in the middle. The CDR3 runs 13 residues. Germline CDR1 reads MDHEN; CDR2 reads SYDVKM. The CDR3 loop is CASSRVVGGGYTF. As DNA, the CDR3 is TGTGCCAGCAGCCGAGTCGTCGGGGGCGGCTACACCTTC.

This clone was detected once. V usage is TRBV5-1 and J usage is TRBJ2-1; D perhaps matches TRBD1 (6 bases). This CDR3 region has 16 residues. The V end was cut by 0 bases, the J end by 6 bases, with 16 bases between. The germline gives CDR1 SGHRS, CDR2 YFSETQ. CDR3 residues: CASSLVGRGRGNEQFF. DNA of the CDR3: TGCGCCAGCAGCTTGGTGGGACGGGGCAGGGGCAATGAGCAGTTCTTC.

This sequence joins TRBV25-1 and TRBJ2-5, with 13 positions matching TRBD2. The length of the CDR3 is 15 residues. CDR1 is MGHDK and CDR2 is SYGVNS in the germline V gene. V lost 6 bases and J lost 3; bases outside the gene matches: 4. As DNA, the CDR3 is TGTGCCAGCAGCGGACTAGCGGGAGAAGAAGAGACCCAGTACTTC. Residues: CASSGLAGEEETQYF.

This chain connects TRBV2 to TRBJ1-4; a weak D match, TRBD1 (6 bases). V lost 5 bases and J 0 bases, leaving 10 bases between the germline ends. CDR3 length equals 15 residues. Germline V gene lookup returns CDR1 SNHLY and CDR2 FYNNEI. As DNA, the CDR3 is TGTGCCAGCAGTCTAGGACAGTCAACTAATGAAAAACTGTTTTTT. Translation gives CASSLGQSTNEKLFF. Based on the CDR3 plus reference TRBV2 and TRBJ1-4, the full variable domain is EPEVTQTPSHQVTQMGQEVILRCVPISNHLYFYWYRQILGQKVEFLVSFYNNEISEKSEIFDDQFSVERPDGSNFTLKIRSTKLEDSAMYFCASSLGQSTNEKLFFGSGTQLSVL.

This chain joins TRBV11-2 and TRBJ2-7, with a weak D call TRBD2 (6 bases). The CDR3 consists of 14 residues. V was trimmed by 4 bases and J by 5 bases, leaving 15 bases between them. Germline V lookup: CDR1 SGHAT, CDR2 FQNNGV. The CDR3: CASSSQPGGDEQYF. CDR3 nucleotide sequence: TGTGCCAGCAGCTCACAGCCTGGAGGGGACGAGCAGTACTTC.

This clone was detected once. The gene calls are TRBV5-1 and TRBJ1-3, with D unresolved. Deletions cut 3 bases from V and 0 bases from J, with 13 bases between. Germline-derived CDR1 and CDR2 are SGHRS and YFSETQ. The CDR3 consists of 16 residues. The CDR3 DNA sequence: TGCGCCAGCAGCTCCCGGGGTGTCCTCTCTGGAAACACCATATATTTT. Amino acids: CASSSRGVLSGNTIYF.

V usage is TRBV19 and J usage is TRBJ1-5, with 7 positions matching TRBD1. The CDR3 consists of 14 residues. Germline assignment: CDR1 LNHDA and CDR2 SQIVND (reference sequence). J was trimmed by 3 bases and V by 6 bases; bases with no gene match: 5. The CDR3 DNA reads as TGTGCCAGTAGGGGACAGAGCTACAATCAGCCCCAGCATTTT. This encodes CASRGQSYNQPQHF.

The J gene is TRBJ2-3, the V gene TRBV4-2; 11 bases match TRBD2. The V gene's germline CDR1 is LGHNA and CDR2 YNFKEQ. Trimming removed 4 bases from V and 0 bases from J; junction bases left unmatched: 9. This CDR3 contains 18 residues. The CDR3 coding sequence is TGTGCCAGCAGCCTCCAGGTAGGGACTAGCGGCAGCACAGATACGCAGTATTTT. Protein product: CASSLQVGTSGSTDTQYF.

This clone has just a few counts. The chain recombines TRBV28 with TRBJ1-4; D ambiguous. V was shortened by 4 bases and J by 5 bases, with 17 bases between the two germline ends. Germline V gene data show CDR1 as MDHEN and CDR2 as SYDVKM. The CDR3 is 16 amino acids. Here the CDR3 reads CASSSPGWVGNEKLFF. In nucleotides, the CDR3 is TGTGCCAGCAGTTCGCCCGGGTGGGTCGGGAATGAAAAACTGTTTTTT.

This chain uses TRBV30 with TRBJ2-1; 9 nucleotides agree with TRBD2. The CDR3 has 14 residues. After removal of 7 bases from V and 3 bases from J, the junction contained 7 bases not matched to a gene. The germline V gene has CDR1 GTSNPN and CDR2 SVGIG (reference sequence). Here the CDR3 DNA reads TGTGCCTTATTACTAGCGGGTGACTACAATGAGCAGTTCTTC. It encodes CALLLAGDYNEQFF.